The TCR beta chain under discussion was sequenced for a study of post-analysis software for immune sequencing data. Study-level information: As for disease course, relapsing-remitting, secondary progressive and progressive-relapsing multiple sclerosis were all included. General study findings and limits: About five TRBV segments (TRBV5-6, TRBV5-1 and TRBV20-1 among them) occurred more frequently in patients than in controls.

The CDR3 totals 14 residues. Germline CDR1 is DFQATT and CDR2 is SNEGSKA (reference sequence). Trimming shortened V by 5 bases and J by 4 bases, and 15 bases separated the two germline ends. TCR beta cDNA libraries had unique molecular identifiers. Out of 1 to 10 million T cells, hundreds of thousands of cDNA molecules were generated. TCRdb re-called the PCR reads with MiXCR, one entry per CDR3 protein. The table lists fewer than 850,000 distinct CDR3 sequences, 25% to 30% of them singletons, with 0.55% to 0.65% in the top ten. This clonotype turned up a few times. The antigen is unknown. Sequenced: blood. This TCR derives from a girl aged 10 to 17 with multiple sclerosis. The rearrangement uses TRBV20-1 and TRBJ2-4; possible D gene TRBD2, 6 bases. In DNA form, the CDR3 reads TGCAGTGCTCCATTTGGGGGGAGTAAAAACATTCAGTACTTC. Residues: CSAPFGGSKNIQYF.